Following are 4 T cell receptor beta chains from one sample sequenced in a study of blood T cell repertoires in COVID-19. Some clones are missing from TCRdb's copy, which holds only in-frame ones; the method was immunoSEQ multiplex PCR. This sample has about 310,000 clones, with around 91% found just once. The sample comprised PBMCs or T cells enriched from blood (not recorded which). These receptors all stem from a young woman with acute COVID-19.

V gene TRBV19 combines with J gene TRBJ1-6; no clear D. Trimming stripped 3 bases from V and 10 bases from J, with 7 bases between. The germline gives CDR1 LNHDA, CDR2 SQIVND (reference sequence). This CDR3 comprises 12 residues. DNA for the CDR3: TGTGCCAGTAGTATGGCGGAGTCACCCCTCCACTTT. Its translation: CASSMAESPLHF.

The chain joins TRBV20-1 to TRBJ1-2; D remains unclear. The CDR3 has 13 amino acids. Trimming took off 3 bases at V and 0 bases at J, with 8 bases between the two ends. Germline lookup yields CDR1 DFQATT and CDR2 SNEGSKA (reference sequence). The CDR3 coding sequence is TGCAGTGCTAGTAGCTGGTCTAACTATGGCTACACCTTC. Translated, it gives CSASSWSNYGYTF.

V is TRBV9 and J is TRBJ1-3, with a possible D match to TRBD1 (6 bases). The CDR3 contains 15 residues. V lost 0 bases and J 0 bases, leaving 7 bases between the germline ends. The germline V gene has CDR1 SGDLS and CDR2 YYNGEE. CDR3 loop: CASSVGGGSGNTIYF. The CDR3 bases are TGTGCCAGCAGCGTAGGAGGGGGCTCTGGAAACACCATATATTTT. The full variable domain, completed using reference TRBV9 and TRBJ1-3, is DSGVTQTPKHLITATGQRVTLRCSPRSGDLSVYWYQQSLDQGLQFLIQYYNGEERAKGNILERFSAQQFPDLHSELNLSSLELGDSALYFCASSVGGGSGNTIYFGEGSWLTVV.

The chain is built from TRBV5-4 and TRBJ2-3, with TRBD2 matching 14 bases. The CDR3 contains 18 residues. Trimming at V came to 2 bases and at J to 1 base, leaving 6 bases not matched to a gene. The germline V gene encodes CDR1 SGHNT and CDR2 YYREEE (reference sequence). CDR3 amino acids: CASSFLGLAGVGTDTQYF. For the CDR3, the DNA is TGTGCCAGCAGCTTTTTGGGACTAGCGGGAGTTGGCACAGATACGCAGTATTTT.